The TCR beta chain under discussion was sequenced for a study of sequential checkpoint blockade in melanoma. Study information: First-line arms were nivolumab then ipilimumab, or the reverse, randomized 1:1. Maintenance nivolumab came after either treatment sequence.

The sample's treatment: randomized to nivolumab then ipilimumab (arm A) or the reverse (arm B). DNA-damaging chemotherapy had not been given to any patient beforehand. Live CD3+CD8+ CD19− CD56− cells were sorted from PBMCs. With 0 bases removed from V and 1 base from J, the gap between germline ends came to 10 bases. The CDR3 totals 16 residues. The germline gives CDR1 LNHNV, CDR2 YYDKDF (reference sequence). Method: immunoSEQ multiplex PCR; TCRdb's copy keeps in-frame clones and lacks some. The sample includes more than 7,000 clones, around two thirds of them seen just once. This sequence originates from a human donor with melanoma. The chain recombines TRBV15 with TRBJ2-1, with D possibly TRBD2 on 6 matching bases. The sequencing here drew on CD8+ T cells sorted from blood (inferred from file names), taken from a patient given nivolumab and ipilimumab in sequence. CDR3 in amino acids: CATSRDPAGSYNEQFF. CDR3 DNA sequence: TGTGCCACCAGCAGAGATCCGGCGGGATCCTACAATGAGCAGTTCTTC.